Sequencing of this TCR beta chain was carried out in a study of blood T cell repertoires in COVID-19. Study in general: Samples representing acute and convalescent COVID-19 were sourced from the United States, Italy and Spain. The analysed material was cDNA or gDNA that came from T cells, B-cell-depleted T cells, or PBMCs.

Trimming shortened V by 4 bases and J by 1 base, and 10 bases separated the two germline ends. Germline CDR1 and CDR2: MGHRA and YSYEKL. The CDR3 is 15 residues long. The assay was immunoSEQ multiplex PCR, and TCRdb's table has in-frame clones only and misses some. This table has around 100,000 clones, approximately 86% appearing once. The clonotype was recovered from a man aged 45-65 years with active or convalescent COVID-19. V and J are TRBV4-1 and TRBJ1-4; D gene uncertain. Sequences were obtained from peripheral blood. The CDR3 loop reads CASSPVQETNEKLFF. CDR3 DNA: TGCGCCAGCAGCCCAGTCCAGGAAACTAATGAAAAACTGTTTTTT.